Here is one T cell receptor (beta chain) with its context. The antigen is not known. This entry belongs to a study of shared clonotypes between healthy human individuals. In the study overall: The composition of the donors was a couple of women and three men aged 18 to 49.

Study conclusions and caveats: Represented diversity (both genetic and exposure-history) was limited by the small number of donors. Researchers sampled blood only, noting tissue repertoires likely differ.

Input per replicate PCR of unsorted PBMC was about 0.3 ug DNA, corresponding to tens of thousands of T cell genomes. TCRdb's copy holds only in-frame clones and misses some; the assay was immunoSEQ multiplex PCR. The repertoire holds approximately 500,000 clones, with approximately 82% as singletons. The sequence was obtained from a woman aged 40 to 55 in good health. Some clones in this sample may be carry-over from other donors' samples. Sequences were obtained from PBMCs.

This chain's CDR3 is CASSFAGTDPNEKLFF. CDR3 nucleotides: TGTGCCAGCAGCTTTGCTGGTACAGACCCTAATGAAAAACTGTTTTTT. J is TRBJ1-4 and V is TRBV7-9; D ambiguous. The CDR3 has 16 amino acids. CDR1 is SEHNR, CDR2 FQNEAQ, per germline (reference sequence). With 3 bases removed from V and 3 bases from J, the gap between germline ends came to 14 bases.